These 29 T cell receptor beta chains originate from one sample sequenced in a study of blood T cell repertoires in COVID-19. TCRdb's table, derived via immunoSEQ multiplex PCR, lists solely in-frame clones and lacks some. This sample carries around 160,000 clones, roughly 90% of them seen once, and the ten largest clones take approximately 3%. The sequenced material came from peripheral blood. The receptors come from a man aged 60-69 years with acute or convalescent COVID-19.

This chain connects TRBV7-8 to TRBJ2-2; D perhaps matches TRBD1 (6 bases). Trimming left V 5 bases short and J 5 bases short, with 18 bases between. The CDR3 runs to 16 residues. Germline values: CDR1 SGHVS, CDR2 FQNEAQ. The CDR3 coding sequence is TGTGCCAGCAGCCCCCTTTTTACAGGGAATACCGGGGAGCTGTTTTTT. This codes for CASSPLFTGNTGELFF. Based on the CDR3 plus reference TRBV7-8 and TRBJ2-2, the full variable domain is GAGVSQSPRYKVAKRGQDVALRCDPISGHVSLFWYQQALGQGPEFLTYFQNEAQLDKSGLPSDRFFAERPEGSVSTLKIQRTQQEDSAVYLCASSPLFTGNTGELFFGEGSRLTVL.

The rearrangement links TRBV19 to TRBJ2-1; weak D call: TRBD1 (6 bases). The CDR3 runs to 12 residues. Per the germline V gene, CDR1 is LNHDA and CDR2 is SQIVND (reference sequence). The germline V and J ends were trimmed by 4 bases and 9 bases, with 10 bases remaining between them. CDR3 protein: CASSTTGLEQFF. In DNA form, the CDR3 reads TGTGCCAGTAGTACAACAGGGCTTGAGCAGTTCTTC.

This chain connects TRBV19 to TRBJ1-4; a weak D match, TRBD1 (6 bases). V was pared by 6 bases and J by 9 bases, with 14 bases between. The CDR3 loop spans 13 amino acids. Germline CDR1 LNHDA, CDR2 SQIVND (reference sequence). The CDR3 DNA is TGTGCCAGTAGAGGAGTGACAGGACAAAAACTGTTTTTT. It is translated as CASRGVTGQKLFF.

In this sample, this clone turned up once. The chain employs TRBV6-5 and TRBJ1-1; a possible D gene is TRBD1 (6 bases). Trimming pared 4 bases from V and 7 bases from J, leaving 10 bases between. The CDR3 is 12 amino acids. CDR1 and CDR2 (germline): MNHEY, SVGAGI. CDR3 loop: CASSSGHFEAFF. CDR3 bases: TGTGCCAGCAGTTCGGGACACTTTGAAGCTTTCTTT.

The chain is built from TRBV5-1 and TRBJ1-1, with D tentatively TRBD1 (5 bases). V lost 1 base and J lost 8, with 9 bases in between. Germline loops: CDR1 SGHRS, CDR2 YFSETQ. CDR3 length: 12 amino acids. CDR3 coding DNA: TGCGCCAGCAGCTTGAGGGGCCTCGAAGCTTTCTTT. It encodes CASSLRGLEAFF. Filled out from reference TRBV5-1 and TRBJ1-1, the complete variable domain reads KAGVTQTPRYLIKTRGQQVTLSCSPISGHRSVSWYQQTPGQGLQFLFEYFSETQRNKGNFPGRFSGRQFSNSRSEMNVSTLELGDSALYLCASSLRGLEAFFGQGTRLTVV.

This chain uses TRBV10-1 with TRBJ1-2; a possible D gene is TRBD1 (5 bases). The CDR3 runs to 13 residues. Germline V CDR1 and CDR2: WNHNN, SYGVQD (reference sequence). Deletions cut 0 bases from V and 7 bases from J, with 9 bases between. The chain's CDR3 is CASSESRGGGYTF. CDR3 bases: TGCGCCAGCAGTGAGTCAAGGGGAGGTGGCTACACCTTC.

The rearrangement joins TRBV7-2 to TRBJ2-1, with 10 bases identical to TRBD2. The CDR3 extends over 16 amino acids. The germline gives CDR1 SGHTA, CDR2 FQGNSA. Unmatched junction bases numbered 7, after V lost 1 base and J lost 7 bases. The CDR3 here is CASSLDLAGGTNEQFF. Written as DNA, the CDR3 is TGTGCCAGCAGCTTAGATTTAGCGGGGGGCACGAATGAGCAGTTCTTC.

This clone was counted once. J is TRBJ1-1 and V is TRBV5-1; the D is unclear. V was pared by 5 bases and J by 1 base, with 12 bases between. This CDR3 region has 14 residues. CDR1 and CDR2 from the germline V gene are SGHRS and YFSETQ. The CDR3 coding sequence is TGCGCCAGCAGATGGAGGACGGGGAACACTGAAGCTTTCTTT. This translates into CASRWRTGNTEAFF.

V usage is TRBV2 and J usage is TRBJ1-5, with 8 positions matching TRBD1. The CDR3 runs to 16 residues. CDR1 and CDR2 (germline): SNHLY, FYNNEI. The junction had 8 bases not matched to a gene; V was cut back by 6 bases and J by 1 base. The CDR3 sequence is CASREQGGWSNQPQHF. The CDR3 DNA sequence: TGTGCCAGCAGGGAACAGGGGGGATGGAGCAATCAGCCCCAGCATTTT.

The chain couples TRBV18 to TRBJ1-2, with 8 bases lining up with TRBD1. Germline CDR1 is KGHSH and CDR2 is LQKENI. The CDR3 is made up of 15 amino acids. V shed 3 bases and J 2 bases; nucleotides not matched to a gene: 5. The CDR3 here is CASSPWTGSNYGYTF. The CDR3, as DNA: TGTGCCAGCTCACCCTGGACAGGGTCCAACTATGGCTACACCTTC.

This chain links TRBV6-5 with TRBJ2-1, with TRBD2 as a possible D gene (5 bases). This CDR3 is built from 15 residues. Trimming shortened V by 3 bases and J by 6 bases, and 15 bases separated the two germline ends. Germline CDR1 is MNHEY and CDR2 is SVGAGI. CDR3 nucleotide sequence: TGTGCCAGCAGTTATCGAGCAACTAGTTTCAATGAGCAGTTCTTC. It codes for CASSYRATSFNEQFF.

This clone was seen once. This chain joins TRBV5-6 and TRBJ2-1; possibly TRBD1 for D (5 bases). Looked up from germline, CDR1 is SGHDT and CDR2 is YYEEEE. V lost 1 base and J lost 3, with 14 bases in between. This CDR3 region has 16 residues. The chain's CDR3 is CASSLFWGPLYNEQFF. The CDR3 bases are TGTGCCAGCAGCTTGTTCTGGGGCCCACTCTACAATGAGCAGTTCTTC. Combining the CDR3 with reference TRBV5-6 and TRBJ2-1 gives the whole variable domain DAGVTQSPTHLIKTRGQQVTLRCSPKSGHDTVSWYQQALGQGPQFIFQYYEEEERQRGNFPDRFSGHQFPNYSSELNVNALLLGDSALYLCASSLFWGPLYNEQFFGPGTRLTVL.

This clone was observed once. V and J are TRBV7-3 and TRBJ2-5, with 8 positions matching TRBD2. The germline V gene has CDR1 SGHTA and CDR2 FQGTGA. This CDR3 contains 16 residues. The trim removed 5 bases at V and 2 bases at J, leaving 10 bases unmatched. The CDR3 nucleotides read TGTGCCAGCAGCCCCGGCCAGCGGGGGCTTCAAGAGACCCAGTACTTC. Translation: CASSPGQRGLQETQYF. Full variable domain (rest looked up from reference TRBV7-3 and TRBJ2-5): GAGVSQTPSNKVTEKGKYVELRCDPISGHTALYWYRQSLGQGPEFLIYFQGTGAADDSGLPNDRFFAVRPEGSVSTLKIQRTERGDSAVYLCASSPGQRGLQETQYFGPGTRLLVL.

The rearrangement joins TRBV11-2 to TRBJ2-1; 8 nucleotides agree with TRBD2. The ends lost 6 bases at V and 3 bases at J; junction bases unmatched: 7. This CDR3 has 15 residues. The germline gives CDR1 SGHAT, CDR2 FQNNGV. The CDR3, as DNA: TGTGCCAGCAGGGCAGCGGGGGTCAACTACAATGAGCAGTTCTTC. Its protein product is CASRAAGVNYNEQFF.

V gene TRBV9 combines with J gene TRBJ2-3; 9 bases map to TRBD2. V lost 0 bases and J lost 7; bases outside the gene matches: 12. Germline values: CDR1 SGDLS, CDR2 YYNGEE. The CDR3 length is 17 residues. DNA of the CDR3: TGTGCCAGCAGCGTAGAGGGACTAGCCGGTAGGGGAAATACGCAGTATTTT. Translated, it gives CASSVEGLAGRGNTQYF. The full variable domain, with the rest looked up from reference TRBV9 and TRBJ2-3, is DSGVTQTPKHLITATGQRVTLRCSPRSGDLSVYWYQQSLDQGLQFLIQYYNGEERAKGNILERFSAQQFPDLHSELNLSSLELGDSALYFCASSVEGLAGRGNTQYFGPGTRLTVL.

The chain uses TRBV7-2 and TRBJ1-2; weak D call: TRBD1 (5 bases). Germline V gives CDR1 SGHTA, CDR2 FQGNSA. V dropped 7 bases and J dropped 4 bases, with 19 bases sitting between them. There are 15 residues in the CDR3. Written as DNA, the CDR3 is TGTGCCAGCACGGCCGGGGGTGGGGGTACCTATGGCTACACCTTC. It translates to CASTAGGGGTYGYTF.

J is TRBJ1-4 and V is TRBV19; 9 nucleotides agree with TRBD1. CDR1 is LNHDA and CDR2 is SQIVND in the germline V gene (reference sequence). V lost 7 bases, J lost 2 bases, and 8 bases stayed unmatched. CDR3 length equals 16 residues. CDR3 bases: TGTGCCAGTACCCAGGACAGGGGATTGACTAATGAAAAACTGTTTTTT. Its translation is CASTQDRGLTNEKLFF.

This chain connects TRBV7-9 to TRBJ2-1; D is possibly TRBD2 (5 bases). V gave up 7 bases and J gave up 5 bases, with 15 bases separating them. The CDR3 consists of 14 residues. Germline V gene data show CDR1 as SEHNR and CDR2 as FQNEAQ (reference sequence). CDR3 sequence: CASTRAGPNNEQFF. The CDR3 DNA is TGTGCCAGCACCCGGGCGGGTCCTAACAATGAGCAGTTCTTC.

CDR3 nucleotides: TGCGCCAGCAGCCAAGTGTCCGGGTGGGGCTACACCTTC. It encodes CASSQVSGWGYTF. This rearrangement joins TRBV4-1 to TRBJ1-2; D is unclear. The germline V gene encodes CDR1 MGHRA and CDR2 YSYEKL. Trimming shortened V by 1 base and J by 8 bases, and 11 bases separated the two germline ends. The CDR3 runs 13 residues.

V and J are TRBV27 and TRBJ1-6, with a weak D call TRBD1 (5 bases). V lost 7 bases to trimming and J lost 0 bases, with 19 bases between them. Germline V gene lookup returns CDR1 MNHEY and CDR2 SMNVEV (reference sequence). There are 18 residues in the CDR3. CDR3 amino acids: CASTPRTPSSSYNSPLHF. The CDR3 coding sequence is TGTGCCAGCACGCCTAGGACACCTTCGAGCTCCTATAATTCACCCCTCCACTTT.

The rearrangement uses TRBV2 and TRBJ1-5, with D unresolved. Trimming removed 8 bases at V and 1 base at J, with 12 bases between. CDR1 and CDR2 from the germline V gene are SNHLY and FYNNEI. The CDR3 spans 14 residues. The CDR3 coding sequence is TGTGCCAGCCGTTTCACTGCGAGCAATCAGCCCCAGCATTTT. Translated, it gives CASRFTASNQPQHF.

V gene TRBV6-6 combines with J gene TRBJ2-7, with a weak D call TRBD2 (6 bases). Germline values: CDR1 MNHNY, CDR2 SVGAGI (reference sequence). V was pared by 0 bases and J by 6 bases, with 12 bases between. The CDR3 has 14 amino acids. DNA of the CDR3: TGTGCCAGCAGTTACTCGAAGGGCGGGGCCGAGCAGTACTTC. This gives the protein CASSYSKGGAEQYF.

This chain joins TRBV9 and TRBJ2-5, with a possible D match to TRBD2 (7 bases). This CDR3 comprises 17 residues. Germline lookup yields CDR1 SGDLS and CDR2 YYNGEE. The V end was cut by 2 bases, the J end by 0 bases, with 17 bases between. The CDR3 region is CASSVAVGGPHQETQYF. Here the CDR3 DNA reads TGTGCCAGCAGCGTGGCTGTGGGGGGGCCGCACCAAGAGACCCAGTACTTC.

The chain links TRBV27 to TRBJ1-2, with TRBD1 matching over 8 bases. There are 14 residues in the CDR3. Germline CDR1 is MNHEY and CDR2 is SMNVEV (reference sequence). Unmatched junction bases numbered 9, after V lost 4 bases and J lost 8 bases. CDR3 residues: CASSSAGTGGGYTF. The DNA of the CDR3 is TGTGCCAGCAGTTCCGCCGGGACAGGAGGGGGCTACACCTTC.

The CDR3 DNA sequence: TGTGCCAGCTCACCGCGGGGCGCGACTAATTCACCCCTCCACTTT. Protein product: CASSPRGATNSPLHF. The chain couples TRBV18 to TRBJ1-6, with D possibly matching TRBD1 (5 bases). CDR1 is KGHSH, CDR2 LQKENI, per germline. The V end was cut by 3 bases, the J end by 6 bases, with 12 bases between. CDR3 size: 15 residues.

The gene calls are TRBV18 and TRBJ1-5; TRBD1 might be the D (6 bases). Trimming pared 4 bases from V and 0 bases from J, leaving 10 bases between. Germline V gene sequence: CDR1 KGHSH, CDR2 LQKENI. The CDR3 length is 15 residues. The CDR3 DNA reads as TGTGCCAGCTCACAACAGGGAAATAGCAATCAGCCCCAGCATTTT. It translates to CASSQQGNSNQPQHF.

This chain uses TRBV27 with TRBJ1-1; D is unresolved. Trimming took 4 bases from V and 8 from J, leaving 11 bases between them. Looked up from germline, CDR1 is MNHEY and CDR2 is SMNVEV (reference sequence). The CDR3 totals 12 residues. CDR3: CASSSRRGEAFF. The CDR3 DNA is TGTGCCAGCAGTTCCCGACGGGGAGAAGCTTTCTTT.

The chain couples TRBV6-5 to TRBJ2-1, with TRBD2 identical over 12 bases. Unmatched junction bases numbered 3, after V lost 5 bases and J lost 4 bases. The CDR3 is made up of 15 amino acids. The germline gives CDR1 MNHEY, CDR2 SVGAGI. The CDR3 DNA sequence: TGTGCCAGCAGTCCAACTAGCGGGGGGTACAATGAGCAGTTCTTC. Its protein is CASSPTSGGYNEQFF.

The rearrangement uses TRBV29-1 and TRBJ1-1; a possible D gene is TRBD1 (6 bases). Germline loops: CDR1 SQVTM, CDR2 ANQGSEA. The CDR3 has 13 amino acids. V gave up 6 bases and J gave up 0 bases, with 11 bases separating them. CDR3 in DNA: TGCAGCGTAAGGACAGTTATGAACACTGAAGCTTTCTTT. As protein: CSVRTVMNTEAFF.